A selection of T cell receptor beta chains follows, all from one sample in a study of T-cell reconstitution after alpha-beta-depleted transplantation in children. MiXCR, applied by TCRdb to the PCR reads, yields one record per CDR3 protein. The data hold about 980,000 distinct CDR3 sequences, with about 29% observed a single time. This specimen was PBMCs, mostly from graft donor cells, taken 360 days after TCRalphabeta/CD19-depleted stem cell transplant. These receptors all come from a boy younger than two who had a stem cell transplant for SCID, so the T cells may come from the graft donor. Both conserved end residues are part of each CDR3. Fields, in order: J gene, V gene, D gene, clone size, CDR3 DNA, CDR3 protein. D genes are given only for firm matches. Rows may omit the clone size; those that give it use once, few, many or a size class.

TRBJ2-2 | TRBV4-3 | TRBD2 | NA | TGCGCCAGCAGCCCCCCGGGACTAGCGTATACGAACACCGGGGAGGTGTTTTTT | CASSPPGLAYTNTGEVFF
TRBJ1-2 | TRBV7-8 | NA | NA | TGTGCCAGCAGCTTAGTAAGAACAGGGTATGGCTACACCTTC | CASSLVRTGYGYTF
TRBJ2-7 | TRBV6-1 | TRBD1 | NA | TGTGCCACCGAGGGGTTAGGGGGCCCCCCCGGCGAGCAGTACTTC | CATEGLGGPPGEQYF
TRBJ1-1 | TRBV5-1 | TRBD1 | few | TGCGCCAGCAGCTTGGGGGACAGCGGTATGAACACTGAAGCTTTCTTT | CASSLGDSGMNTEAFF
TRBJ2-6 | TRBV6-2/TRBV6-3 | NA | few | TGTGCCAGCATCTTGGGGGGGCTGGGGGCCAACGTCCTGACTTTC | CASILGGLGANVLTF
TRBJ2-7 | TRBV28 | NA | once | TGTGCCAGCAGTTTTACGGGGATAAGATCCTACGAGCAGTACTTC | CASSFTGIRSYEQYF
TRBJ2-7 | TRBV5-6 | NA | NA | TGTGCCAGCAGCTTGTCCCGAAGAGGAATCGTTGGGCAGTACTTC | CASSLSRRGIVGQYF
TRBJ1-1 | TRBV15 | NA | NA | TGTGCCACCAGTTACGGACTTATGAACACTGAAGCTTTCTTT | CATSYGLMNTEAFF
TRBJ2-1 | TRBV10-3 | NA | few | TGTGCCATCGGGGCCTACAATGAGCAGTTCTTC | CAIGAYNEQFF
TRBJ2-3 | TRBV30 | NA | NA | TGTGCCTGGAGCCTAGTTAGAACAGATACGCAGTATTTT | CAWSLVRTDTQYF
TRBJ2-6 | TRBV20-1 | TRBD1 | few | TGCAGTGCTAGAAGAAGGGACAGGATGGGGACTGGGGCCAACGTCCTGACTTTC | CSARRRDRMGTGANVLTF
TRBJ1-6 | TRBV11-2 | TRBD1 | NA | TGTGCCAGCAGCCTACGATGGACAGGGGTAGGGTCACCCCTCCACTTT | CASSLRWTGVGSPLHF
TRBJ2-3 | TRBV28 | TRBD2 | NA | TGTGCCAGCAAGTTCGCGGGGGGTACGCAGTATTTT | CASKFAGGTQYF
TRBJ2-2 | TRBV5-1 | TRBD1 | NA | TGCGCCAGCAGCCACGGGACAGGGGATCCCGGGGAGCTGTTTTTT | CASSHGTGDPGELFF
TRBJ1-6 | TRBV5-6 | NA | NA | TGTGCCAGCAGCTTGCTAGACAGCGACTTCGATTCACCCCTCCACTTT | CASSLLDSDFDSPLHF
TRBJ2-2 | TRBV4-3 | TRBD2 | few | TGCGCCAGCAGCCAAGATATCAGCGGGGGGGCCGGGGAGCTGTTTTTT | CASSQDISGGAGELFF
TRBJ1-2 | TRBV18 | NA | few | TGTGCCAGCTCACCAAAAACAGGGTTTAACTATGGCTACACCTTC | CASSPKTGFNYGYTF
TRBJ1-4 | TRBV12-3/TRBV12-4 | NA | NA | TGTGCCAGCAGAGTCTCCGAAGGGGCTAATGAAAAACTGTTTTTT | CASRVSEGANEKLFF
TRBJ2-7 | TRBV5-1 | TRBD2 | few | TGCGCCAGCAGCTTGGCCGGGGGAGCGGGGATCTCCTACGAGCAGTACTTC | CASSLAGGAGISYEQYF
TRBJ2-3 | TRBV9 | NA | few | TGTGCCAGCAGCGTGGGTCCCTTTCTGGGAACAGATACGCAGTATTTT | CASSVGPFLGTDTQYF
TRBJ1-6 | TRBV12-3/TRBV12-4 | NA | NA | TGTGCCAGCAGTTTCGGCACGAGTGGGGGGTGGGATTCACCCCTCCACTTT | CASSFGTSGGWDSPLHF
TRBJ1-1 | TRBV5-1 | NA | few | TGCGCCAGCAGCTGGGACTTAGTCTCTGAAGCTTTCTTT | CASSWDLVSEAFF
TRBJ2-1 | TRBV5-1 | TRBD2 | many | TGCGCCAGCAGAATAGCGGGTTTCGACAATGAGCAGTTCTTC | CASRIAGFDNEQFF
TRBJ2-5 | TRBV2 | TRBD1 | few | TGTGCCAGCAGGACCTGGACAGGGGCCGGAGAGACCCAGTACTTC | CASRTWTGAGETQYF
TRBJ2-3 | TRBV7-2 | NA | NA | TGTGCCAGCAGCCCCTTTTCAGATACGCAGTATTTT | CASSPFSDTQYF
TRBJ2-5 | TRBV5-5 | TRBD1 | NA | TGTGCCAGCAGCAATGGGGACAGTCGGTTATCCCAAGAGACCCAGTACTTC | CASSNGDSRLSQETQYF
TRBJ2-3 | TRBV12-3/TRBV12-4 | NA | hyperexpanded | TGTGCCAGCAGCCAAATCACAGATACGCAGTATTTT | CASSQITDTQYF
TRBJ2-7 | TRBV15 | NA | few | TGTGCCACCAGCAGAGTTATCAGTGGAGCAAAGGAGTACTTC | CATSRVISGAKEYF
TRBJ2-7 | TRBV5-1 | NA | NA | TGCGCCAGCAGCTCGGGGGACGTAAGAGCCTACGAGCAGTACTTC | CASSSGDVRAYEQYF
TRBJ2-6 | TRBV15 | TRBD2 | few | TGTGCCACCAGCAGAGATCGGGCGGGGGAATTCTCTGGGGCCAACGTCCTGACTTTC | CATSRDRAGEFSGANVLTF